The rows below give T cell receptor delta chains drawn from one sample of a study of Vδ1+ human thymocytes. TCRdb reanalysed the multiplex PCR reads with CATT. Of more than 50,000 delta-chain clones detected, roughly 15% appear once; the ten largest clones hold 0.5% to 0.55%. The specimen was Vdelta1+ gamma-delta thymocytes from the thymus. These receptors were taken from a boy younger than two who had congenital heart surgery. Both conserved end residues are part of each CDR3. D genes are given only for firm matches. A row's size may be missing; if present it is once, few, many or a size class.

len,v_gene,abundance,j_gene,d_gene,CDR3aa,CDR3nt
20,TRDV1,.,TRDJ1,.,CALGPPRSSSCTGDLDKLIF,TGTGCTCTTGGGCCCCCGCGGTCTTCCTCCTGTACTGGGGATCTCGATAAACTCATCTTT
20,TRDV1,.,TRDJ1,.,CALGERDLFLPLGGSDKLIF,TGTGCTCTTGGGGAACGGGACCTCTTCCTACCACTTGGGGGATCCGATAAACTCATCTTT
19,TRDV1,.,TRDJ1,TRDD3,CALGYPSQDWGIDTDKLIF,TGTGCTCTTGGGTATCCTTCCCAAGACTGGGGGATTGACACCGATAAACTCATCTTT
17,TRDV1,few,TRDJ1,.,CALGDGGALQYTDKLIF,TGTGCTCTTGGGGATGGGGGGGCCTTGCAGTACACCGATAAACTCATCTTT
19,TRDV1,.,TRDJ1,.,CALGADFLSTGSLGDKLIF,TGTGCTCTTGGGGCTGACTTCCTTAGTACTGGGTCGCTCGGGGATAAACTCATCTTT
20,TRDV1,once,TRDJ1,TRDD3,CALGEPAVKLGDWYTDKLIF,TGTGCTCTTGGGGAACCCGCCGTAAAGCTGGGGGACTGGTACACCGATAAACTCATCTTT
22,TRDV1,.,TRDJ1,TRDD2,CALGEPPSYHKRTGRYTDKLIF,TGTGCTCTTGGGGAACCCCCTTCCTACCATAAGCGTACTGGGAGATACACCGATAAACTCATCTTT
16,TRDV1,.,TRDJ1,TRDD3,CALGSRGGYVIDKLIF,TGTGCTCTTGGTAGCCGTGGGGGATATGTTATCGATAAACTCATCTTT
23,TRDV2,few,TRDJ1,TRDD3,CACDTRDWTRNWGIRGVIDKLIF,TGTGCCTGTGACACTAGGGATTGGACCCGAAACTGGGGGATACGGGGCGTAATCGATAAACTCATCTTT
20,TRDV1,.,TRDJ1,TRDD3,CALGELPWGIQRRYTDKLIF,TGTGCTCTTGGGGAATTGCCCTGGGGGATACAAAGGCGTTACACCGATAAACTCATCTTT
17,TRDV1,.,TRDJ1,.,CALGEFPTPWGSDKPIF,TGTGCTCTTGGGGAATTTCCTACGCCTTGGGGATCGGATAAACCCATCTTT
17,TRDV1,.,TRDJ1,.,CALGGTTSDPYTDKLIF,TGTGCTCTTGGGGGAACTACCTCTGACCCGTACACCGATAAACTCATCTTT
17,TRDV1,few,TRDJ1,TRDD3,CALGELAWGTYTDKLIF,TGTGCTCTTGGGGAACTAGCCTGGGGGACGTACACCGATAAACTCATCTTT
18,TRDV1,.,TRDJ1,TRDD3,CALGRLRLGILYTDKLIF,TGTGCTCTTGGGCGTCTCCGCTTGGGGATATTGTACACCGATAAACTCATCTTT
16,TRDV1,few,TRDJ1,.,CALGELVLGPTDKLIF,TGTGCTCTTGGGGAACTAGTCCTGGGCCCCACCGATAAACTCATCTTT
19,TRDV1,few,TRDJ1,TRDD3,CALGVLTKGIRFMADKLIF,TGTGCTCTTGGGGTCCTTACCAAGGGGATAAGGTTTATGGCCGATAAACTCATCTTT
17,TRDV1,.,TRDJ1,TRDD3,CALGELTGGPDTDKLIF,TGTGCTCTTGGGGAGCTAACTGGGGGACCAGACACCGATAAACTCATCTTT
18,TRDV2,medium-sized,TRDJ1,.,CACDEGGLGNSMGLKLIF,TGTGCCTGTGACGAGGGAGGACTGGGGAATAGTATGGGGCTGAAACTCATCTTT
18,TRDV1,.,TRDJ1,TRDD3,CALGDTSPRTGGPGKLIF,TGTGCTCTTGGGGATACTTCCCCTCGTACTGGGGGGCCCGGTAAACTCATCTTT
21,TRDV1,.,TRDJ2,TRDD3,CALGELELAWGYSALTAQLFF,TGTGCTCTTGGGGAACTAGAGCTCGCTTGGGGATACTCGGCTTTGACAGCACAACTCTTCTTT
21,TRDV1,few,TRDJ1,.,CALGELLPPPYWASGRYKLIF,TGTGCTCTTGGGGAACTACTCCCTCCACCTTACTGGGCTTCAGGGCGGTATAAACTCATCTTT
19,TRDV1,.,TRDJ1,TRDD3,CALGEYFVLGDKYTDKLIF,TGTGCTCTTGGGGAGTACTTCGTACTGGGGGACAAGTACACCGATAAACTCATCTTT
20,TRDV1,.,TRDJ1,TRDD3,CALGELRRYWGILKTDKLIF,TGTGCTCTTGGGGAACTTCGGCGTTACTGGGGGATACTGAAAACCGATAAACTCATCTTT
20,TRDV1,few,TRDJ1,TRDD3,CALGFNPRRTGGYCTDKLIF,TGTGCTCTTGGCTTTAACCCCCGACGTACTGGGGGATATTGCACCGATAAACTCATCTTT
18,TRDV2,few,TRDJ1,.,CACDTAPGYWETPDKLIF,TGTGCCTGTGACACCGCCCCCGGGTACTGGGAGACTCCCGATAAACTCATCTTT
18,TRDV1,.,TRDJ1,TRDD3,CALGEWSTGGYDPDKLIF,TGTGCTCTTGGGGAATGGTCGACTGGGGGATACGACCCCGATAAACTCATCTTT
22,TRDV1,few,TRDJ1,TRDD3,CALGDQPSDFRDWGLYTDKLIF,TGTGCTCTTGGGGACCAACCCTCCGACTTCCGGGACTGGGGGTTATACACCGATAAACTCATCTTT
22,TRDV1,.,TRDJ1,TRDD3,CALGAPHRRPTGALYRNDKLIF,TGTGCTCTTGGGGCCCCCCATCGCAGACCTACTGGGGCCCTCTACCGGAACGATAAACTCATCTTT
20,TRDV1,few,TRDJ1,TRDD2,CALGAPSYKAGGPYTDKLIF,TGTGCTCTTGGGGCGCCTTCCTACAAAGCTGGGGGGCCGTACACCGATAAACTCATCTTT
13,TRDV2,medium-sized,TRDJ1,.,CACDTEYTDKLIF,TGTGCCTGTGACACCGAGTACACCGATAAACTCATCTTT
19,TRDV1,.,TRDJ1,TRDD3,CALGEPHLGGYTYTDKLIF,TGTGCTCTTGGGGAACCCCACCTAGGGGGATACACGTACACCGATAAACTCATCTTT
20,TRDV1,.,TRDJ1,TRDD3,CALGGLLDSTGGAYTDKLIF,TGTGCTCTTGGGGGCCTTCTCGATTCCACTGGGGGAGCGTACACCGATAAACTCATCTTT
22,TRDV1,few,TRDJ1,TRDD3,CALGELSVPRGIYMGGTDKLIF,TGTGCTCTTGGGGAACTATCTGTCCCCCGGGGGATATACATGGGTGGCACCGATAAACTCATCTTT
22,TRDV1,.,TRDJ1,TRDD2,CALGALPSYRGDLPPGTDKLIF,TGTGCTCTTGGGGCCCTCCCTTCCTACAGAGGGGATCTGCCCCCTGGCACCGATAAACTCATCTTT
17,TRDV1,few,TRDJ1,.,CALGELLWGRNTDKLIF,TGTGCTCTTGGGGAACTCCTCTGGGGTCGAAACACCGATAAACTCATCTTT
14,TRDV1,few,TRDJ1,.,CALGAASARHKLIF,TGTGCTCTTGGGGCGGCAAGCGCCAGACATAAACTCATCTTT